Listed below are T cell receptor beta chains from one sample, sequenced in a study of Graves' ophthalmopathy and Graves' hyperthyroidism. TCRdb re-called the multiplex PCR reads with MiXCR, one entry per CDR3 protein. The data show about 370,000 distinct CDR3 sequences, about a sixth seen once. The specimen sequenced was peripheral blood. These TCRs come from an adult woman with stable Graves' hyperthyroidism. Each CDR3 is given with its conserved first and last residue. The D gene is left open where the match is weak.

V	length	D	J	CDR3
TRBV7-2	14	.	TRBJ2-7	CASSFRQMSYEQYF
TRBV29-1	12	.	TRBJ1-1	CSVASLGGEAFF
TRBV18	13	.	TRBJ2-2	CASSPSGSGELFF
TRBV20-1	13	.	TRBJ1-5	CSGTPHGNQPQHF
TRBV6-2/TRBV6-3	15	TRBD2	TRBJ2-7	CASSHRLARGHEQYF
TRBV12-3/TRBV12-4	14	.	TRBJ1-3	CASSLGGDKNTIYF
TRBV6-1	14	.	TRBJ1-5	CASSPRSNNQPQHF
TRBV6-5	13	.	TRBJ2-7	CASKRDSTYEQYF
TRBV30	16	.	TRBJ2-2	CAWSHQFAANTGELFF
TRBV20-1	13	TRBD2	TRBJ2-5	CSVAAGNRETQYF
TRBV5-1	15	.	TRBJ2-7	CASNPSPSNSYEQYF
TRBV3-1	15	.	TRBJ2-2	CASSQGLTGLGELFF
TRBV12-3/TRBV12-4	17	.	TRBJ1-6	CASSLGLIGLRNSPLHF
TRBV28	14	TRBD2	TRBJ2-7	CASSSGKSSYEQYF
TRBV12-3/TRBV12-4	14	.	TRBJ2-5	CASSTSSLEETQYF
TRBV29-1	15	.	TRBJ1-1	CSVVLPGQETTEAFF
TRBV11-2	17	.	TRBJ2-7	CASSSVKERIHSYEQYF
TRBV7-3	14	TRBD1	TRBJ2-7	CASSLTGVLSEQYF
TRBV18	12	.	TRBJ2-5	CASSPNQETQYF
TRBV4-1	14	.	TRBJ2-7	CASSQVIADTKQYF
TRBV7-8	15	TRBD1	TRBJ2-3	CASRTEQGYVDTQYF